Shown below are 22 T cell receptor beta chains from a single sample sequenced in a study of response to subunit inactivated influenza vaccine. MiXCR was run by TCRdb on the RT-PCR reads, yielding one entry per CDR3 protein. This table holds more than 550,000 distinct CDR3 sequences, 10% to 15% found once. Here the sequenced sample was PBMCs from blood, taken on the day of vaccination. These receptors were collected from a man aged 45 to 65 who received an inactivated influenza vaccine.

The rearrangement joins TRBV6-1 to TRBJ2-1; 13 positions match TRBD2. Germline CDR1 and CDR2: MNHNS and SASEGT. V gave up 6 bases and J gave up 9 bases; unmatched junction bases: 14. CDR3 length: 17 amino acids. Here the CDR3 DNA reads TGTGCCAGCAGGCCGGGACTAGCGGGATTCAGTACGGGTGAGCAGTTCTTC. Its translation is CASRPGLAGFSTGEQFF.

V is TRBV5-1 and J is TRBJ1-2, with TRBD1 identical over 7 bases. The CDR3 has 15 residues. V was pared by 5 bases and J by 5 bases, with 12 bases of the junction left unmatched. Per the germline V gene, CDR1 is SGHRS and CDR2 is YFSETQ. For the CDR3, the DNA is TGCGCCAGCAGTCGGGAGGGGGCTCCAGAATATGGCTACACCTTC. Amino acids: CASSREGAPEYGYTF.

The chain joins TRBV18 to TRBJ2-1, with 7 positions matching TRBD1. Germline lookup yields CDR1 KGHSH and CDR2 LQKENI. This CDR3 has 16 amino acids. Losses at the gene ends were 6 bases for V and 9 bases for J; bases not matched to a gene: 17. The CDR3 nucleotides read TGTGCCAGCTCCCACACTACCGGGGACAGACCCTTTGAGCAGTTCTTC. The encoded protein is CASSHTTGDRPFEQFF.

In its sample, this clonotype was seen many times. The rearrangement joins TRBV29-1 to TRBJ2-5; D remains ambiguous. Between the trimmed V and J ends, which lost 5 bases and 1 base, there was a span of 5 bases. CDR3 size: 11 residues. Germline V CDR1 and CDR2: SQVTM, ANQGSEA. The CDR3 sequence is CSVLVQETQYF. The CDR3 DNA follows: TGCAGCGTTCTGGTCCAAGAGACCCAGTACTTC.

This clonotype appeared many times. V gene TRBV5-1 combines with J gene TRBJ2-1; D might be TRBD2 (6 bases). Germline V CDR1 and CDR2: SGHRS, YFSETQ. The CDR3 runs to 15 residues. Trimming removed 3 bases at V and 0 bases at J, with 10 bases between. The CDR3 loop reads CASSWGRSSYNEQFF. The CDR3 DNA sequence: TGCGCCAGCAGCTGGGGGAGGAGCTCCTACAATGAGCAGTTCTTC.

A few counts support this clonotype. The CDR3 coding sequence is TGTGCCAGCAGTGAATCAGGAGCCCTCGGGGAGACCCAGTACTTC. Its translation: CASSESGALGETQYF. The chain couples TRBV12-3 or TRBV12-4 to TRBJ2-5, with D hard to call. CDR3 length equals 15 residues. V lost 5 bases, J lost 5 bases, and 18 bases lay in between.

V gene TRBV20-1 combines with J gene TRBJ1-2, with 7 bases identical to TRBD1. The CDR3 extends over 12 amino acids. V lost 6 bases, J lost 4 bases, and 5 bases stayed unmatched. Germline V gives CDR1 DFQATT, CDR2 SNEGSKA (reference sequence). The CDR3 region has the DNA TGCAGTGCGCTCGGGACAGCCTATGGCTACACCTTC. Residues: CSALGTAYGYTF.

This clonotype was detected ten times or more. The chain combines TRBV9 with TRBJ2-7; D ambiguous. The CDR3 loop spans 13 amino acids. With 0 bases removed from V and 6 bases from J, the gap between germline ends came to 10 bases. CDR1 is SGDLS and CDR2 is YYNGEE in the germline V gene. The CDR3 region has the DNA TGTGCCAGCAGCGTAGACCAATGGGGCGAGCAGTACTTC. It encodes CASSVDQWGEQYF.

This clonotype was seen many times. This sequence joins TRBV7-2 and TRBJ2-3, with D perhaps given as TRBD1 or TRBD2 (5 bases each). V was cut by 6 bases and J by 4 bases, with 17 bases left in between. The CDR3 extends over 15 amino acids. CDR1 is SGHTA, CDR2 FQGNSA, per germline. CDR3 nucleotides: TGTGCCAGCAGTAAAGGGACCTTTGCCCCAGATACGCAGTATTTT. Its protein is CASSKGTFAPDTQYF.

This clonotype has more than one count but fewer than ten. The V gene is TRBV20-1, the J gene TRBJ2-7; the match to TRBD2 covers 7 bases. CDR3 length equals 13 residues. Germline assignment: CDR1 DFQATT and CDR2 SNEGSKA (reference sequence). In nucleotides, the CDR3 is TGCAGCCTTGACGAGCGGGGATCCTACGAGCAGTACTTC. Protein sequence: CSLDERGSYEQYF.

Comment on this clonotype: A junction boundary mismatches the germline segment, possibly from a read error. This chain connects TRBV20-1 to TRBJ2-7; the D gene is possibly TRBD1 (5 bases). The germline gives CDR1 DFQATT, CDR2 SNEGSKA (reference sequence). The length of the CDR3 is 12 residues. For the CDR3, the DNA is TGCAGTGCTAGAGTGACAGCCTACGACCAGTACTTC. Translated: CSARVTAYDQYF.

This clonotype was detected only a few times. This sequence joins TRBV28 and TRBJ1-1; D is undetermined. The V end lost 2 bases, the J end lost 1 base, and 11 bases lay between the germline ends. The CDR3 runs to 15 residues. Germline V CDR1 and CDR2: MDHEN, SYDVKM. The CDR3: CASSLPPLENTEAFF. DNA for the CDR3: TGTGCCAGCAGTTTACCCCCATTGGAGAACACTGAAGCTTTCTTT.

The V gene is TRBV5-1, the J gene TRBJ2-1; D is unclear. The CDR3 is made up of 15 amino acids. Trimming took off 0 bases at V and 5 bases at J, with 12 bases between the two ends. CDR1 SGHRS and CDR2 YFSETQ come from the germline V gene. The CDR3 bases are TGCGCCAGCAGCTTGGGTATAGGACCCCACAATGAGCAGTTCTTC. It translates to CASSLGIGPHNEQFF.

This clonotype has a handful of counts. The rearrangement joins TRBV6-2 or TRBV6-3 to TRBJ2-6; 14 bases agree with TRBD2. The germline gives CDR1 MNHEY, CDR2 SVGEGT. CDR3 length: 20 residues. Germline trimming cut 6 bases from V and 0 bases from J; bases unmatched to any gene: 10. In nucleotides, the CDR3 is TGTGCCAGCAGCCGTCGACCGGGACTAGCGGGAGTCTCTGGGGCCAACGTCCTGACTTTC. It codes for CASSRRPGLAGVSGANVLTF.

The sample holds a few counts of this clonotype. The chain combines TRBV11-2 with TRBJ1-2; possible D gene TRBD1, 5 bases. V lost 1 base to trimming and J lost 4 bases, with 13 bases between them. The V gene's germline CDR1 is SGHAT and CDR2 FQNNGV. The CDR3 length is 15 residues. The CDR3 DNA reads as TGTGCCAGCAGCTTAGCCGGGGGAAACTTCTATGGCTACACCTTC. It yields the protein CASSLAGGNFYGYTF.

This clonotype was recorded many times. This chain joins TRBV5-1 and TRBJ1-1; possibly TRBD1 for D (5 bases). Deletions cut 4 bases from V and 0 bases from J, with 10 bases between. Germline V gene lookup returns CDR1 SGHRS and CDR2 YFSETQ. The CDR3 has 14 residues. CDR3 DNA sequence: TGCGCCAGCAGCCCGACAGAACTGAACACTGAAGCTTTCTTT. As protein: CASSPTELNTEAFF.

This chain links TRBV10-3 with TRBJ2-1, with D tentatively TRBD2 (5 bases). The CDR3 runs 11 residues. V was clipped by 11 bases and J by 8 bases, with 13 bases between them. Germline loops: CDR1 ENHRY, CDR2 SYGVKD. The CDR3 bases are TGTGCCGCGAGGACTTTGGATGAGCAGTTCTTC. Residues: CAARTLDEQFF.

This clonotype appeared a few times. V usage is TRBV9 and J usage is TRBJ2-5; either TRBD1 or TRBD2 may supply D (7 bases each). Germline CDR1 and CDR2: SGDLS and YYNGEE. Trimming removed 0 bases at V and 7 bases at J, with 16 bases between. The CDR3 contains 15 residues. The CDR3 DNA follows: TGTGCCAGCAGCGTAGAGTCAGGCAGGGGGGGGACCCAGTACTTC. The encoded protein is CASSVESGRGGTQYF.

This chain links TRBV4-1 with TRBJ2-7; 8 nucleotides match TRBD1. Trimming cost V 1 base and J 6 bases; bases outside gene matches: 5. CDR3 size: 14 residues. Germline V gene sequence: CDR1 MGHRA, CDR2 YSYEKL. CDR3 sequence: CASSQVDREGEQYF. The CDR3 DNA is TGCGCCAGCAGCCAAGTGGACAGGGAAGGCGAGCAGTACTTC.

This clonotype showed up just a few times. The rearrangement joins TRBV25-1 to TRBJ2-5, with 7 bases identical to TRBD1. Germline V lookup: CDR1 MGHDK, CDR2 SYGVNS. J gave up 5 bases and V 2 bases, and 5 bases lay outside the gene matches. The CDR3 has 14 amino acids. CDR3 DNA: TGTGCCAGCAGTGAAACCCTACAGGGGGAGACCCAGTACTTC. Encoded protein: CASSETLQGETQYF.

This clonotype turned up a few times. This chain links TRBV12-3 or TRBV12-4 with TRBJ2-1; 12 nucleotides line up with TRBD2. Germline trimming cut 5 bases from V and 7 bases from J; bases unmatched to any gene: 9. This CDR3 has 16 amino acids. DNA of the CDR3: TGTGCCAGCAGTCCACGACTAGCGGGAGTCACGAATGAGCAGTTCTTC. Translated, it gives CASSPRLAGVTNEQFF.

This clonotype turned up a few times. The V and J genes are TRBV20-1 and TRBJ1-2; 8 bases map to TRBD1. J was trimmed by 8 bases and V by 6 bases; bases with no gene match: 8. The CDR3 sequence is 12 residues long. The germline V gene has CDR1 DFQATT and CDR2 SNEGSKA (reference sequence). CDR3 sequence (DNA): TGCAGTGCGCCGGGACAGGTGGGAGGCTACACCTTC. Translation: CSAPGQVGGYTF.